This T cell receptor beta chain was retrieved from a study of follicular helper T cells after annual influenza vaccination. Turning to the study itself: Days 0, 7 and 28 post-vaccination were the blood draw times.

Study results and caveats: Change in circulating plasmablasts correlated with ICOS+CD38+ cTfh clonality change.

With regard to this clone: Its antigen is still unknown.

Sample time point: 2015-2016 season, 7 days after influenza vaccination. CDR1 SEHNR and CDR2 FQNEAQ come from the germline V gene (reference sequence). V was pared by 5 bases and J by 3 bases, with 9 bases between. This CDR3 spans 13 amino acids. Data came from immunoSEQ multiplex PCR; TCRdb stores just in-frame clones and leaves some out. In the table there are around 7,000 clones, roughly 82% of which are singletons. This TCR was sampled from an adult who received the influenza vaccine. Sequenced here: CXCR5- memory CD4+ T cells sorted from blood, sampled 7 days after influenza vaccination. The chain recombines TRBV7-9 with TRBJ2-3; D call uncertain. The CDR3 DNA sequence: TGTGCCAGCAGCCTTTCCGCGACAGATACGCAGTATTTT. Translating gives CASSLSATDTQYF.